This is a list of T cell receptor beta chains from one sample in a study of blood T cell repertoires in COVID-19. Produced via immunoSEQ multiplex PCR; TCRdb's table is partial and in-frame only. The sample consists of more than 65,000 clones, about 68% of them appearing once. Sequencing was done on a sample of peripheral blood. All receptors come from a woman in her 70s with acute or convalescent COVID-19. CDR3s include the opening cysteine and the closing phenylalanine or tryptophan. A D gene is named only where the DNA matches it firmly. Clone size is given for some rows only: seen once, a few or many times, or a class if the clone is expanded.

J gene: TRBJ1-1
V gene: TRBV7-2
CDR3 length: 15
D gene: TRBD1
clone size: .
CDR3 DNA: TGTGCCAGCGGACCGCGGACAGGGGGCTACACTGAAGCTTTCTTT
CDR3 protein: CASGPRTGGYTEAFF

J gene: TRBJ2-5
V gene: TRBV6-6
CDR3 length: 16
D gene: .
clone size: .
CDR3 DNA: TGTGCCAGCAGTTTCAATCTTGGGGGGTTCGGGGAGACCCAGTACTTC
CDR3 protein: CASSFNLGGFGETQYF

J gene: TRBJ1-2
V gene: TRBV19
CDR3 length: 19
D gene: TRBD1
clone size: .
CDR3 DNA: TGTGCCAGTACCCCTGGGGAAGGGACAGGACAGGCCTGGTACTATGGCTACACCTTC
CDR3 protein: CASTPGEGTGQAWYYGYTF

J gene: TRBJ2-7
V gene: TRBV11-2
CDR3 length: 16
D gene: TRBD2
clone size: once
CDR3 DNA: TGTGCCAGCAGATCCCTCAGCGGGAGGGCCTCCTACGAGCAGTACTTC
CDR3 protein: CASRSLSGRASYEQYF

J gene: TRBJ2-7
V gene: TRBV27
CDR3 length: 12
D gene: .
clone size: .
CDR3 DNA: TGTGCCAGCGGGGCTCAGACCTACGAGCAGTACTTC
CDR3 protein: CASGAQTYEQYF

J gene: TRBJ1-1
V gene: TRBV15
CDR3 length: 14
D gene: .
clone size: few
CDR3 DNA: TGTGCCACCAGCAGAGCACAAGGGGGTGATGAAGCTTTCTTT
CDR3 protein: CATSRAQGGDEAFF

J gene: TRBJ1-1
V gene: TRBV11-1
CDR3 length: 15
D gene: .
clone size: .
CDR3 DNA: TGTGCCAGCAGCGCTAGACAGGTGGGATTAACTGAAGCTTTCTTT
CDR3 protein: CASSARQVGLTEAFF

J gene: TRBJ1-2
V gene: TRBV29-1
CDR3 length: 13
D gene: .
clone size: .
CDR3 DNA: TGCAGCGTTGAAGGTCCGGGATCGGGGGGCTACACCTTC
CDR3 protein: CSVEGPGSGGYTF

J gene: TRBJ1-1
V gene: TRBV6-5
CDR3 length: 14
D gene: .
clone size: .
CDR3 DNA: TGTGCCAGCAGTTACGGAGGGATGAACACTGAAGCTTTCTTT
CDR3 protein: CASSYGGMNTEAFF

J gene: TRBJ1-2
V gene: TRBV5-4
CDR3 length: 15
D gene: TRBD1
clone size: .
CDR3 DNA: TGTGCCAGCAGCCGTGGGACAGGGGGTACCTATGGCTACACCTTC
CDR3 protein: CASSRGTGGTYGYTF

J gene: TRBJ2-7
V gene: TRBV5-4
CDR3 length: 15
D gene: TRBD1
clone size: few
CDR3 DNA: TGTGCCAGCAGCTTACTCGACAGGGGAAAGGGCGAGCAGTACTTC
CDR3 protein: CASSLLDRGKGEQYF

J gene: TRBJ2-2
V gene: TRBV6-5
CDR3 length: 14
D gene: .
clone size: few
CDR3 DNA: TGTGCCGGTCGGGGGGCCTTCAACACCGGGGAGCTGTTTTTT
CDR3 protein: CAGRGAFNTGELFF

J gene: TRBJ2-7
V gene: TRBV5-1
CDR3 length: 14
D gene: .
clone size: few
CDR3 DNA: TGCGCCAGCAGCTTGGCCAGCGGAACTTACGAGCAGTACTTC
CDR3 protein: CASSLASGTYEQYF

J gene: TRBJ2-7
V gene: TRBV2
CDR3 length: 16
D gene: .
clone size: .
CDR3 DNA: TGTGCCAGCAGTGATCGAAACCGGTGGGACACCTACGAGCAGTACTTC
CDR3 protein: CASSDRNRWDTYEQYF

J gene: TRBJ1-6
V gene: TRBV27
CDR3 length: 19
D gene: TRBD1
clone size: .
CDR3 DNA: TGTGCCAGCAGTTTACCCACAGGGGTCCCACGCTCCTATAATTCACCCCTCCACTTT
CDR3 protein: CASSLPTGVPRSYNSPLHF

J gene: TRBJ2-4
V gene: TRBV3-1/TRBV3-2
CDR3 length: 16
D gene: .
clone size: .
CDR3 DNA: TGTGCCAGCAGCCAAGTGGGGAAGCGGGCCAAAAACATTCAGTACTTC
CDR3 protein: CASSQVGKRAKNIQYF

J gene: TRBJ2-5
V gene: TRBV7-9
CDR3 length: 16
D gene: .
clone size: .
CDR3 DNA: TGTGCCAGCAGCTTATGGGTGGGAGGGGGTGAGGAGACCCAGTACTTC
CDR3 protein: CASSLWVGGGEETQYF

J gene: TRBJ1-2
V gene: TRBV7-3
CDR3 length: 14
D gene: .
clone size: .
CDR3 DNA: TGTGCCAGCAGCTCGGATCCCAGGGACTATGGCTACACCTTC
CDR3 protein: CASSSDPRDYGYTF

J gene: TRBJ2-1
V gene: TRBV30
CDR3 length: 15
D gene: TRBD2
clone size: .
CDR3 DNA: TGTGCCTGGAGTGTAGGACTAGCGTACGGCAATGAGCAGTTCTTC
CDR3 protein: CAWSVGLAYGNEQFF

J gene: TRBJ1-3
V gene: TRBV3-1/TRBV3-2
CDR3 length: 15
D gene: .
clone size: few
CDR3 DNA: TGTGCCAGCAGCCCAGGGACACCGGTTACGAACACCATATATTTT
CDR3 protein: CASSPGTPVTNTIYF

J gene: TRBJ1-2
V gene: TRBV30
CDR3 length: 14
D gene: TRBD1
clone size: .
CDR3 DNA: TGTGCCTGGATCTTTGGACAGGGGATTAATGGCTACACCTTC
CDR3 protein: CAWIFGQGINGYTF

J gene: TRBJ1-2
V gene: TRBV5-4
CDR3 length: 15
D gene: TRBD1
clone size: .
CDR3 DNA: TGTGCCAGCAGCTCGGAACAGACAGGGGGCTATGGCTACACCTTC
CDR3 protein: CASSSEQTGGYGYTF

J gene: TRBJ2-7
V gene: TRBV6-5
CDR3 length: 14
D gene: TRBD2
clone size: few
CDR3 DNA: TGTGCCAGCGGCGGGAGAGGGGCTTCCTACGAGCAGTACTTC
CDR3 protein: CASGGRGASYEQYF

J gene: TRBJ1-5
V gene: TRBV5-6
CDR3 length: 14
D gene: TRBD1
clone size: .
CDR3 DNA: TGTGCCAGCAGCTTTACAGGGGGCAGCCAGCCCCAGCATTTT
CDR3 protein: CASSFTGGSQPQHF

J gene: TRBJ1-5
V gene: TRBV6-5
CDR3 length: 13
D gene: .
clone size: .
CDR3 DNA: TGTGCCAGCACTCCAGTAAATCATCAGCCCCAGCATTTT
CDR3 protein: CASTPVNHQPQHF

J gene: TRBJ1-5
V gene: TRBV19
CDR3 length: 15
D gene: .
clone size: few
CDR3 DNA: TGTGCCAGTAGTATATCAGGGCTTAGCAATCAGCCCCAGCATTTT
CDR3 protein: CASSISGLSNQPQHF

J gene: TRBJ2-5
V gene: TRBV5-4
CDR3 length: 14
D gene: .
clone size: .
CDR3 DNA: TGTGCCAGCAGCTTGAATGTGGCGGGGGAGACCCAGTACTTC
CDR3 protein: CASSLNVAGETQYF

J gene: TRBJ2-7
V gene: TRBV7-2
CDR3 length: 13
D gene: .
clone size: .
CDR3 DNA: TGTGCCACCGAGGGTCCCGGCTCCTACGAGCAGTACTTC
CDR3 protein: CATEGPGSYEQYF

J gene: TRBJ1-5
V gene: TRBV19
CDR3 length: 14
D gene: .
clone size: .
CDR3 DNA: TGTGCCAGTAGTATAAGGGGGAGCAATCAGCCCCAGCATTTT
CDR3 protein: CASSIRGSNQPQHF

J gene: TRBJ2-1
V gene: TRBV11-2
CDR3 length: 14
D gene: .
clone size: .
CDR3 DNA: TGTGCCAGCAGCCCCCGAGACAGTCGATCTGAGCAGTTCTTC
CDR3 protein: CASSPRDSRSEQFF

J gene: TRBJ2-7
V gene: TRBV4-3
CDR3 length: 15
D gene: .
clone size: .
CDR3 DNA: TGCGCCAGCAGCCAAGATATCCAGGGCGCCTACGAGCAGTACTTC
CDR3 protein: CASSQDIQGAYEQYF

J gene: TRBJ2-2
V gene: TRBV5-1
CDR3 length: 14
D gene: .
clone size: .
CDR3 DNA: TGCGCCAGCAGCTTGAACATTCCTACCGGGGAGCTGTTTTTT
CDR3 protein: CASSLNIPTGELFF

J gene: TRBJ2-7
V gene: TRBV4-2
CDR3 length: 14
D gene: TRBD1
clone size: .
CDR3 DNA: TGTGCCAGCAGCCAAGGGGACAGGGGGGGCGAGCAGTACTTC
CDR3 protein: CASSQGDRGGEQYF

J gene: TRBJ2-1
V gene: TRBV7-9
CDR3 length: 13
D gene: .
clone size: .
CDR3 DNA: TGTGCCAGCAGCTTAGGAGGGGGCAATGAGCAGTTCTTC
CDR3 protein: CASSLGGGNEQFF

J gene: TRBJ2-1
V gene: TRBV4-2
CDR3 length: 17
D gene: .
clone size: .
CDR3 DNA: TGTGCCAGCAGCCAAGCCACAGGGTCGAGCTCCTACAATGAGCAGTTCTTC
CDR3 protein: CASSQATGSSSYNEQFF

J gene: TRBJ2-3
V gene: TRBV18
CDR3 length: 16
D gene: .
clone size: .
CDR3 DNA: TGTGCCAGCTCACCTCCTTGGAGGGGGGGCCCAGATACGCAGTATTTT
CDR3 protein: CASSPPWRGGPDTQYF

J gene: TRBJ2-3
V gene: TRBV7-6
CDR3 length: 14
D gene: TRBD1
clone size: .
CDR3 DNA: TGTGCCAGCAGCTCGGGACAGGGCACAGATACGCAGTATTTT
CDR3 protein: CASSSGQGTDTQYF

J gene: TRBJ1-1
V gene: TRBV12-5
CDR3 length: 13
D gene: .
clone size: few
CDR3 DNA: TGTGCTAGTGGTTTGTTTATTGACACTGAAGCTTTCTTT
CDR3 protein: CASGLFIDTEAFF

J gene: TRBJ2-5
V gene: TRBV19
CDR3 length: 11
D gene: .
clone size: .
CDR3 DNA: TGTGCCAGTAGTTCGGGGGAGACCCAGTACTTC
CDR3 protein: CASSSGETQYF

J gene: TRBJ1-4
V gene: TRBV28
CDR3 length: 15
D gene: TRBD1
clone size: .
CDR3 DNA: TGTGCCAGCAGTTTCCGGACAGGAACTAATGAAAAACTGTTTTTT
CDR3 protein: CASSFRTGTNEKLFF

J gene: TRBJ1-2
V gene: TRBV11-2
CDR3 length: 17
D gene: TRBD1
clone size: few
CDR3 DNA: TGTGCCAGCAGCTTAACGACAGGGGACATCAACACCTATGGCTACACCTTC
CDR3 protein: CASSLTTGDINTYGYTF

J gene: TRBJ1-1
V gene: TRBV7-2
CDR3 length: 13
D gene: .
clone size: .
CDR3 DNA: TGTGCCAGCAGCTCTTCTACAGGGACTGAAGCTTTCTTT
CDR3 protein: CASSSSTGTEAFF

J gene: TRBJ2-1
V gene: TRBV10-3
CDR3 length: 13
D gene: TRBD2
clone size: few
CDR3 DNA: TGTGCCATCTCTGCGGGAGCGGGTAATGAGCAGTTCTTC
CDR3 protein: CAISAGAGNEQFF

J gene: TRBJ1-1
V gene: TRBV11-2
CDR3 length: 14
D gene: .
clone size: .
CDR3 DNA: TGTGCCAGCAGCTTGGGGGGGGTATTCACTGAAGCTTTCTTT
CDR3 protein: CASSLGGVFTEAFF

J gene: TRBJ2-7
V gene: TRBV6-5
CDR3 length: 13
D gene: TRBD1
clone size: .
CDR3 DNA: TGTGCCAGCTCCCGGGACAGGGCGAGCGAGCAGTACTTC
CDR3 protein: CASSRDRASEQYF

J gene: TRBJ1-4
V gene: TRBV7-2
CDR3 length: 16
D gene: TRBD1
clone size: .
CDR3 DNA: TGTGCCAGCAGCCAAACTGGACAGGGGGAATGGGAAAAACTGTTTTTT
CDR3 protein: CASSQTGQGEWEKLFF

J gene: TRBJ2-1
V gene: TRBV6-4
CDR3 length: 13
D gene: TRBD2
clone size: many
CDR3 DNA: TGTGCCAGCAGCCGGGGGGGCTACAATGAGCAGTTCTTC
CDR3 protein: CASSRGGYNEQFF

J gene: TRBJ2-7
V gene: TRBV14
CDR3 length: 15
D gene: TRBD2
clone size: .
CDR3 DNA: TGTGCCAGCAGCCCGACTAGCGGCTCTTACTACGAGCAGTACTTC
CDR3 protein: CASSPTSGSYYEQYF

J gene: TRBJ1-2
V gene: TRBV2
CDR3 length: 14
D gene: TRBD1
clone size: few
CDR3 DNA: TGTGCCAGCAGTGCCCAGACAGGGGTTGATGGCTACACCTTC
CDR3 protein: CASSAQTGVDGYTF